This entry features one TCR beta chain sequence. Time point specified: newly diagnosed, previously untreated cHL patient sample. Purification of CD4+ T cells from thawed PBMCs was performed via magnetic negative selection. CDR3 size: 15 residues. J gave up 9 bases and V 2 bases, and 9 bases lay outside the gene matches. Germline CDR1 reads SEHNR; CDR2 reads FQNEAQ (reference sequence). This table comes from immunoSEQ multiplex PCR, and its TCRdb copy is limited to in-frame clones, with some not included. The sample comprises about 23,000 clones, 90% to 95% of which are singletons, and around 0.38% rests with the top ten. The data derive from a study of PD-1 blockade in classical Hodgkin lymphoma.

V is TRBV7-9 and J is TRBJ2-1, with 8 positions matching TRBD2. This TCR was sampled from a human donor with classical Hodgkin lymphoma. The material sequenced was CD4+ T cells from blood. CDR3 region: CASSLNGGARGEQFF. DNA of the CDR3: TGTGCCAGCAGCTTAAACGGGGGGGCCCGTGGTGAGCAGTTCTTC. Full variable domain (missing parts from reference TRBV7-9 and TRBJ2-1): DTGVSQNPRHKITKRGQNVTFRCDPISEHNRLYWYRQTLGQGPEFLTYFQNEAQLEKSRLLSDRFSAERPKGSFSTLEIQRTEQGDSAMYLCASSLNGGARGEQFFGPGTRLTVL.